The entry below gives a single T cell receptor (beta chain) sequence along with its context. With 6 bases removed from V and 4 bases from J, the gap between germline ends came to 20 bases. Looked up from germline, CDR1 is SGDLS and CDR2 is YYNGEE. The CDR3 contains 16 residues. The sample belongs to a study of CD8 T cells in Susac syndrome. Study as a whole: When blood was drawn, the patients with Susac syndrome were therapy-naive, on corticosteroids, or on intravenous immunoglobulin alone.

Random hexamers served to reverse transcribe roughly 0.45 to 1 ug RNA. An immunoSEQ multiplex PCR generated amplified TCR beta CDR3 products spanning 54 Vbeta and 13 Jbeta. TCRdb used MiXCR to reprocess the immunoSEQ multiplex PCR reads, holding one entry per CDR3 protein. The sample has over 150,000 distinct CDR3 sequences; roughly 94% are singletons. This receptor was identified in a human donor with Susac syndrome. The chain uses TRBV9 and TRBJ2-1, with a tentative D call TRBD2 (6 bases). Sequenced material: CD4+ T cells from PBMCs. DNA for the CDR3: TGTGCCAGCACCATCGCCGGGTCCGGGGGTTACAATGAGCAGTTCTTC. This encodes CASTIAGSGGYNEQFF.